This T cell receptor (beta chain) stems from a study of blood T cell repertoires in COVID-19. Study as a whole: Researchers got acute and convalescent COVID-19 samples from the United States, Italy and Spain.

Produced via immunoSEQ multiplex PCR; TCRdb's table is partial and in-frame only. The sample lists about 260,000 clones, approximately 86% occurring once. The germline CDR1 and CDR2 sequences are LGHNA and YSLEER. The CDR3 contains 16 residues. The germline V and J ends were trimmed by 0 bases and 1 base, with 10 bases remaining between them. This receptor was identified in a man in his forties who had recovered from COVID-19. Material for sequencing was peripheral blood. The chain recombines TRBV4-3 with TRBJ2-1; the D gene is possibly TRBD2 (5 bases). The CDR3 spells CASSQDAQRSYNEQFF. CDR3 bases: TGCGCCAGCAGCCAAGACGCCCAGCGGTCCTACAATGAGCAGTTCTTC.